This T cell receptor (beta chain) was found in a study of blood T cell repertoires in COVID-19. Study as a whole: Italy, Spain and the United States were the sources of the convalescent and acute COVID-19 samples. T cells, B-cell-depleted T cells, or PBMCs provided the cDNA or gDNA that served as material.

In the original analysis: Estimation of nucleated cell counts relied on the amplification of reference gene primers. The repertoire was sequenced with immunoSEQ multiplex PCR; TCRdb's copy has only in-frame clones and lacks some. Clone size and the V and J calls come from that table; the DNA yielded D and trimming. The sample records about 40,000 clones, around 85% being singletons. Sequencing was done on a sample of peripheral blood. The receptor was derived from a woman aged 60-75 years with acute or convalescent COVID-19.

The CDR3 DNA sequence: TGTGCCAGCAGCCCGCATGGGACAGTGAATTCACCCCTCCACTTT. It translates to CASSPHGTVNSPLHF. This chain uses TRBV11-2 with TRBJ1-6; 7 bases map to TRBD1. Per the germline V gene, CDR1 is SGHAT and CDR2 is FQNNGV. The ends lost 5 bases at V and 7 bases at J; junction bases unmatched: 8. CDR3 length: 15 residues.